Below, 22 T cell receptor beta chains from the same sample are listed, as sequenced in a study of shared clonotypes between healthy human individuals. Data came from immunoSEQ multiplex PCR; TCRdb stores just in-frame clones and leaves some out. Of more than 2 million clones in the sample, 85% to 95% are singletons; the top ten hold 0.1% to 0.15%. The sample was naive CD4+ T cells sorted from blood. As for subset: CD45RA+ positively selected. The origin of the receptors is a man between 18 and 29 years old in good health.

The chain has TRBV20-1 and TRBJ1-2; no clear D. The CDR3 length is 11 residues. Germline V gene lookup returns CDR1 DFQATT and CDR2 SNEGSKA (reference sequence). Trimming removed 5 bases at V and 5 bases at J, with 9 bases between. Written as DNA, the CDR3 is TGCAGTGCTTATGGAGGGTATGGCTACACCTTC. It is translated as CSAYGGYGYTF.

This sequence joins TRBV27 and TRBJ2-7, with D maybe TRBD1 (7 bases). Trimming took 2 bases from V and 2 from J, leaving 13 bases between them. CDR3 length equals 15 residues. Germline V gene data show CDR1 as MNHEY and CDR2 as SMNVEV (reference sequence). The chain's CDR3 is CASSLDPGGTYEQYF. Written as DNA, the CDR3 is TGTGCCAGCAGTTTAGACCCAGGGGGGACCTACGAGCAGTACTTC.

The rearrangement joins TRBV18 to TRBJ2-1; no reliable D call. V shed 3 bases and J shed 7 bases, with 10 bases lying between them. CDR3 length: 13 amino acids. Germline V gene lookup returns CDR1 KGHSH and CDR2 LQKENI. The CDR3 sequence is CASSPLLGNEQFF. For the CDR3, the DNA is TGTGCCAGCTCACCCCTCCTAGGAAATGAGCAGTTCTTC.

This clone was detected many times. The rearrangement links TRBV14 to TRBJ2-1; 8 nucleotides align to TRBD1. The CDR3 is 15 amino acids. Germline CDR1 SGHDN, CDR2 FVKESK. J lost 3 bases, V lost 4 bases, and 5 bases had no gene match. In DNA, the CDR3 is TGTGCCAGCAGCCGAGGACAGGGACACTACAATGAGCAGTTCTTC. Translating it yields CASSRGQGHYNEQFF. Together with reference TRBV14 and TRBJ2-1, the CDR3 gives the full variable domain: EAGVTQFPSHSVIEKGQTVTLRCDPISGHDNLYWYRRVMGKEIKFLLHFVKESKQDESGMPNNRFLAERTGGTYSTLKVQPAELEDSGVYFCASSRGQGHYNEQFFGPGTRLTVL.

This chain joins TRBV2 and TRBJ2-7, with D perhaps matching TRBD1 (6 bases). Germline CDR1 and CDR2: SNHLY and FYNNEI. Trimming left V 1 base short and J 11 bases short, with 15 bases between. The CDR3 length is 13 residues. CDR3 DNA sequence: TGTGCCAGCAGTGAAGATCGGCGGTCAGGGGAGTACTTC. It translates to CASSEDRRSGEYF.

The rearrangement links TRBV7-3 to TRBJ2-5; D is perhaps TRBD1 or TRBD2 (5 bases each). CDR1 is SGHTA and CDR2 is FQGTGA in the germline V gene. Between the trimmed V and J ends, which lost 7 bases and 5 bases, there was a span of 17 bases. This CDR3 spans 14 amino acids. CDR3 bases: TGTGCCAGCACCCCCCAGGGTTGGAGGGAGACCCAGTACTTC. This gives the protein CASTPQGWRETQYF. Full variable domain (remainder filled in from reference TRBV7-3 and TRBJ2-5): GAGVSQTPSNKVTEKGKYVELRCDPISGHTALYWYRQSLGQGPEFLIYFQGTGAADDSGLPNDRFFAVRPEGSVSTLKIQRTERGDSAVYLCASTPQGWRETQYFGPGTRLLVL.

The chain carries TRBV25-1 and TRBJ2-7; no clear D gene. CDR1 and CDR2 from the germline V gene are MGHDK and SYGVNS. V was pared by 2 bases and J by 2 bases, with 13 bases between. This CDR3 has 15 amino acids. CDR3 loop: CASSESLVDPYEQYF. Here the CDR3 DNA reads TGTGCCAGCAGTGAAAGCCTGGTCGACCCCTACGAGCAGTACTTC.

The V call is TRBV7-2, the J call TRBJ1-4, with a tentative D call TRBD1 (5 bases). The CDR3 has 16 residues. The V and J ends lost 1 base and 0 bases respectively, with 9 bases between them. CDR1 SGHTA and CDR2 FQGNSA come from the germline V gene. The CDR3 DNA sequence: TGTGCCAGCAGCTTAGTCTCGGGGGCAACTAATGAAAAACTGTTTTTT. Amino acid sequence: CASSLVSGATNEKLFF.

The chain uses TRBV18 and TRBJ1-6, with a tentative D call TRBD1 (5 bases). The V gene's germline CDR1 is KGHSH and CDR2 LQKENI. V was clipped by 2 bases and J by 0 bases, with 11 bases between them. The CDR3 length is 17 residues. CDR3 bases: TGTGCCAGCTCACCAGAGACAGCAAGCTCCTATAATTCACCCCTCCACTTT. Amino acids: CASSPETASSYNSPLHF.

The chain recombines TRBV30 with TRBJ2-7; 8 bases line up with TRBD1. The CDR3 runs 14 residues. CDR1 is GTSNPN and CDR2 is SVGIG in the germline V gene (reference sequence). With 2 bases clipped from V and 6 bases from J, the junction kept 9 bases outside the gene matches. CDR3 amino acids: CAWSRVTGGGEQYF. The CDR3 DNA is TGTGCCTGGAGTAGAGTTACAGGGGGTGGCGAGCAGTACTTC.

The chain recombines TRBV11-2 with TRBJ2-5; 9 bases align to TRBD1. Germline values: CDR1 SGHAT, CDR2 FQNNGV. The CDR3 spans 15 residues. V shed 2 bases and J 5 bases; nucleotides not matched to a gene: 6. The CDR3 DNA follows: TGTGCCAGCAGCTTATCGGGGACAGGGTGGGAGACCCAGTACTTC. Residues: CASSLSGTGWETQYF.

V usage is TRBV6-1 and J usage is TRBJ1-4; 7 positions match TRBD1. V trimming: 4 bases; J trimming: 7 bases; junction bases outside the gene matches: 15. CDR3 length: 17 amino acids. Germline V lookup: CDR1 MNHNS, CDR2 SASEGT. In DNA, the CDR3 is TGTGCCAGCAGTGTCTTCTATTTAGACAGGGTGGCTGAAAAACTGTTTTTT. This sequence encodes CASSVFYLDRVAEKLFF.

Only a few counts were recorded for this clone. This CDR3 is also generated by other DNA sequences in the sample. This chain links TRBV18 with TRBJ1-3, with D uncertain. This CDR3 spans 14 amino acids. Trimming pared 1 base from V and 1 base from J, leaving 5 bases between. The germline CDR1 and CDR2 sequences are KGHSH and LQKENI. The CDR3 loop is CASSPRDSGNTIYF. The CDR3 nucleotides are TGTGCCAGCTCACCACGGGATTCTGGAAACACCATATATTTT.

The rearrangement uses TRBV6-5 and TRBJ1-2; TRBD1 is a possible D gene (5 bases). Trimming pared 4 bases from V and 5 bases from J, leaving 20 bases between. This CDR3 is 16 amino acids long. The germline CDR1 and CDR2 sequences are MNHEY and SVGAGI. The CDR3 sequence: CASSSSLLGTEYGYTF. The CDR3, as DNA: TGTGCCAGCAGTTCCTCCTTACTTGGGACTGAGTATGGCTACACCTTC.

The chain combines TRBV5-1 with TRBJ2-7; D is tentatively TRBD1 or TRBD2 (5 bases each). Looked up from germline, CDR1 is SGHRS and CDR2 is YFSETQ. This CDR3 comprises 14 residues. V gave up 2 bases and J gave up 1 base, with 10 bases separating them. Here the CDR3 reads CASSFRDQSYEQYF. The CDR3 coding sequence is TGCGCCAGCAGCTTCCGGGACCAATCCTACGAGCAGTACTTC.

This chain uses TRBV11-2 with TRBJ2-1; TRBD2 aligns across 13 bases. Germline CDR1 reads SGHAT; CDR2 reads FQNNGV. The length of the CDR3 is 18 residues. Unmatched junction bases numbered 8, after V lost 6 bases and J lost 0 bases. CDR3 nucleotides: TGTGCCAGCAGTTATCGACTAGCGGGGGGCCGCTCCTACAATGAGCAGTTCTTC. Amino acid sequence: CASSYRLAGGRSYNEQFF.

The chain couples TRBV1 to TRBJ1-5; the tabulated D call, TRBD1, remains unverified against the DNA. TRBV1 has pseudogene status. This CDR3 is built from 15 residues. CDR3 nucleotide sequence: TGCACCAGCAGCCAACCCCGGCCTAGGGGACAGCCCCAGCATTTT. Residues: CTSSQPRPRGQPQHF.

The chain has TRBV19 and TRBJ2-7; a weak D match, TRBD2 (7 bases). The CDR3 length is 20 residues. Germline-derived CDR1 and CDR2 are LNHDA and SQIVND (reference sequence). Trimming took off 0 bases at V and 2 bases at J, with 26 bases between the two ends. CDR3 protein: CASSIEGGGGSLPHAYEQYF. In DNA form, the CDR3 reads TGTGCCAGTAGTATAGAAGGGGGTGGCGGGAGCCTACCTCATGCCTACGAGCAGTACTTC.

V and J are TRBV15 and TRBJ2-5; TRBD1 is a possible D gene (7 bases). Germline values: CDR1 LNHNV, CDR2 YYDKDF (reference sequence). This CDR3 has 15 amino acids. V lost 5 bases and J 4 bases, leaving 17 bases between the germline ends. CDR3 sequence: CATSQLQGGAETQYF. The CDR3, as DNA: TGTGCCACCAGCCAACTCCAGGGGGGCGCAGAGACCCAGTACTTC.

The rearrangement joins TRBV18 to TRBJ2-5, with 9 bases identical to TRBD1. V was pared by 6 bases and J by 6 bases, with 8 bases of the junction left unmatched. This CDR3 has 14 residues. The germline gives CDR1 KGHSH, CDR2 LQKENI. The CDR3 reads CASSPGTGTKTQYF. The CDR3 bases are TGTGCCAGCTCCCCCGGGACAGGGACGAAGACCCAGTACTTC.

Details on this clone: Additional DNA sequences in this sample encode the identical CDR3. The chain has TRBV28 and TRBJ1-2; D is unresolved. Germline CDR1 reads MDHEN; CDR2 reads SYDVKM. V lost 5 bases and J lost 3, with 7 bases in between. The CDR3 loop spans 12 amino acids. The CDR3 sequence is CASSPGDYGYTF. The CDR3 DNA reads TGTGCCAGCAGTCCCGGTGACTATGGCTACACCTTC.

This chain links TRBV25-1 with TRBJ2-7; 11 bases are shared with TRBD2. The CDR3 length is 17 residues. The V and J ends lost 4 bases and 6 bases, in that order; junction bases with no gene match: 14. Germline V gene data show CDR1 as MGHDK and CDR2 as SYGVNS. This CDR3 is CASSGTIRTSGFGEQYF. The CDR3 bases are TGTGCCAGCAGTGGGACGATCCGGACTAGCGGGTTCGGCGAGCAGTACTTC.